The TCR beta chain under discussion was sequenced for a study of response to subunit inactivated influenza vaccine. Germline CDR1 is LGHNA and CDR2 is YNFKEQ. This CDR3 contains 16 residues. V dropped 1 base and J dropped 2; count of bases not matched to a gene: 1. TCRdb reprocessed the RT-PCR reads via MiXCR and lists one record per CDR3 protein. The data show under 200,000 distinct CDR3 sequences, roughly 12% seen once. These data were also filed under a second study, of T cells expressing NK-cell markers. That work states: The authors generated TCR beta cDNA through 5'RACE template switching with UMIs.

The sequencing here drew on CD8+ T cells sorted from PBMCs, taken approximately 13 days after vaccination. The chain employs TRBV4-2 and TRBJ2-1; 11 bases are a match to TRBD2. The receptor's source is a man between 50 and 59 years old who received an inactivated influenza vaccine. The CDR3 coding sequence is TGTGCCAGCAGCCAAGGTAGCGGGGGGGCCTACAATGAGCAGTTCTTC. Translation gives CASSQGSGGAYNEQFF.